The 25 T cell receptor beta chains below come from one sample, sequenced in a study of OX40 agonist ivuxolimab in advanced cancers. The assay was immunoSEQ multiplex PCR, and TCRdb's table has in-frame clones only and misses some. Of about 73,000 clones listed, 65% to 90% are singletons. The sample consisted of CD4+ or CD8+ T cells sorted from blood, taken in a trial of the OX40 agonist ivuxolimab. Source of these receptors: an adult with an advanced solid tumor such as melanoma, head and neck, liver or kidney cancer.

This chain joins TRBV18 and TRBJ1-1, with D tentatively TRBD1 (6 bases). V was cut by 8 bases and J by 3 bases, with 13 bases left in between. Germline V gene sequence: CDR1 KGHSH, CDR2 LQKENI. The CDR3 spans 13 residues. DNA of the CDR3: TGTGCCAGCACCCTTGACAGGTACACTGAAGCTTTCTTT. Amino acid sequence: CASTLDRYTEAFF.

V and J are TRBV4-2 and TRBJ2-1; D uncertain. Trimming left V 1 base short and J 5 bases short, with 6 bases between. From germline, CDR1 is LGHNA and CDR2 YNFKEQ. This CDR3 is 13 amino acids long. In DNA, the CDR3 is TGTGCCAGCAGCCAAGCCGTTGACAATGAGCAGTTCTTC. This encodes CASSQAVDNEQFF.

The gene calls are TRBV7-3 and TRBJ2-7, with 7 positions matching TRBD1. Germline V lookup: CDR1 SGHTA, CDR2 FQGTGA. V lost 1 base, J lost 3 bases, and 0 bases stayed unmatched. The CDR3 consists of 13 residues. CDR3 sequence reads: CASSLNRGYEQYF. DNA for the CDR3: TGTGCCAGCAGCTTAAACAGGGGCTACGAGCAGTACTTC.

The chain recombines TRBV7-7 with TRBJ2-3; TRBD1 is a possible D gene (6 bases). The CDR3 runs 15 residues. V shed 2 bases and J shed 2 bases, with 11 bases lying between them. Germline CDR1 SSHAT, CDR2 FNYEAQ (reference sequence). The CDR3 sequence is CASSLSGGPTDTQYF. CDR3 coding DNA: TGTGCCAGCAGCTTAAGTGGGGGCCCCACAGATACGCAGTATTTT.

The chain uses TRBV5-6 and TRBJ1-2, with a tentative D call TRBD1 (5 bases). CDR1 SGHDT and CDR2 YYEEEE come from the germline V gene. V dropped 2 bases and J dropped 8 bases, with 16 bases sitting between them. This CDR3 comprises 14 residues. The CDR3 loop is CASSLFTGTRGYTF. CDR3 nucleotides: TGTGCCAGCAGCTTATTCACCGGGACTCGGGGCTACACCTTC.

The chain has TRBV7-2 and TRBJ1-2, with TRBD1 matching over 8 bases. The CDR3 length is 15 residues. Germline lookup yields CDR1 SGHTA and CDR2 FQGNSA. V shed 4 bases and J 3 bases; nucleotides not matched to a gene: 7. As DNA, the CDR3 is TGTGCCAGCAGCTCTCCGGGACAGGACCACTATGGCTACACCTTC. Translating gives CASSSPGQDHYGYTF. Filled out from reference TRBV7-2 and TRBJ1-2, the complete variable domain reads GAGVSQSPSNKVTEKGKDVELRCDPISGHTALYWYRQSLGQGLEFLIYFQGNSAPDKSGLPSDRFSAERTGGSVSTLTIQRTQQEDSAVYLCASSSPGQDHYGYTFGSGTRLTVV.

The chain employs TRBV18 and TRBJ1-6, with unresolved D. Germline loops: CDR1 KGHSH, CDR2 LQKENI. V shed 3 bases and J shed 3 bases, with 9 bases lying between them. This CDR3 region has 15 residues. The CDR3 bases are TGTGCCAGCTCACCCCGACCTAACTATAATTCACCCCTCCACTTT. It encodes CASSPRPNYNSPLHF.

CDR3 sequence reads: CASSYSTSADTQYF. The CDR3 DNA follows: TGTGCCAGCAGTTACTCGACTAGTGCCGATACGCAGTATTTT. J is TRBJ2-3 and V is TRBV6-5; D may be TRBD2 (6 bases). Trimming left V 0 bases short and J 6 bases short, with 10 bases between. The CDR3 consists of 14 residues. CDR1 and CDR2 from the germline V gene are MNHEY and SVGAGI.

The V gene is TRBV7-2, the J gene TRBJ2-1; D perhaps matches TRBD1 (5 bases). The CDR3 sequence is 13 residues long. Germline V gene sequence: CDR1 SGHTA, CDR2 FQGNSA. Deletions cut 3 bases from V and 5 bases from J, with 8 bases between. DNA of the CDR3: TGTGCCAGCAGCTTGACCAGGGACAATGAGCAGTTCTTC. Translation: CASSLTRDNEQFF.

This rearrangement joins TRBV7-2 to TRBJ2-7; a possible D gene is TRBD1 (6 bases). CDR1 and CDR2 (germline): SGHTA, FQGNSA. The CDR3 spans 13 residues. V lost 4 bases and J lost 1, with 8 bases in between. CDR3 sequence reads: CASSSRGSYEQYF. The CDR3, as DNA: TGTGCCAGCAGCTCCAGGGGATCCTACGAGCAGTACTTC.

The chain carries TRBV14 and TRBJ1-2, with a tentative D call TRBD1 (6 bases). CDR1 is SGHDN, CDR2 FVKESK, per germline. This CDR3 has 13 residues. V lost 1 base to trimming and J lost 8 bases, with 11 bases between them. The CDR3 region has the DNA TGTGCCAGCAGCCAAGCGGGCAGGGGAGGCTACACCTTC. It specifies CASSQAGRGGYTF. The complete variable domain, with remaining parts taken from reference TRBV14 and TRBJ1-2, reads EAGVTQFPSHSVIEKGQTVTLRCDPISGHDNLYWYRRVMGKEIKFLLHFVKESKQDESGMPNNRFLAERTGGTYSTLKVQPAELEDSGVYFCASSQAGRGGYTFGSGTRLTVV.

The chain's CDR3 is CASSAGLAGTYEQYF. The CDR3 region has the DNA TGTGCCAGTAGTGCGGGACTAGCGGGGACCTACGAGCAGTACTTC. V gene TRBV19 combines with J gene TRBJ2-7; TRBD2 aligns across 13 bases. The ends lost 5 bases at V and 2 bases at J; junction bases unmatched: 3. CDR1 and CDR2 from the germline V gene are LNHDA and SQIVND (reference sequence). This CDR3 is 15 amino acids long.

The chain carries TRBV18 and TRBJ1-2, with D possibly matching TRBD1 (5 bases). The CDR3 contains 17 residues. Germline lookup yields CDR1 KGHSH and CDR2 LQKENI. The V end lost 1 base, the J end lost 0 bases, and 15 bases lay between the germline ends. In nucleotides, the CDR3 is TGTGCCAGCTCACCACGGGACGGATCTCCATCTAACTATGGCTACACCTTC. It translates to CASSPRDGSPSNYGYTF.

The rearrangement links TRBV7-9 to TRBJ2-7, with D perhaps TRBD1 (5 bases). The CDR3 totals 11 residues. Trimming cost V 5 bases and J 11 bases, with 13 bases left between them. CDR1 SEHNR and CDR2 FQNEAQ come from the germline V gene (reference sequence). The CDR3 sequence: CASSRQGDKYF. The CDR3, as DNA: TGTGCCAGCAGCCGGCAGGGCGACAAGTACTTC.

This chain connects TRBV7-2 to TRBJ2-5; 7 bases align to TRBD2. Unmatched junction bases numbered 5, after V lost 2 bases and J lost 2 bases. Germline CDR1 is SGHTA and CDR2 is FQGNSA. The CDR3 sequence is 15 residues long. The CDR3, as DNA: TGTGCCAGCAGCTTATGGGGGGGAACACAAGAGACCCAGTACTTC. Translation: CASSLWGGTQETQYF.

The chain combines TRBV5-5 with TRBJ2-2; either TRBD1 or TRBD2 may fit D (5 bases each). Germline V gives CDR1 SGHKS, CDR2 YYEKEE (reference sequence). The length of the CDR3 is 14 residues. V lost 2 bases to trimming and J lost 7 bases, with 12 bases between them. CDR3 in amino acids: CASSFIRESGELFF. DNA of the CDR3: TGTGCCAGCAGCTTCATCAGGGAGAGCGGGGAGCTGTTTTTT.

The chain joins TRBV6-1 to TRBJ2-7, with D tentatively TRBD2 (5 bases). Germline values: CDR1 MNHNS, CDR2 SASEGT. The CDR3 consists of 13 residues. V lost 8 bases and J 6 bases, leaving 17 bases between the germline ends. The CDR3 region has the DNA TGTGCCAGCCGGGGTGGGCTAGTTGGCGAGCAGTACTTC. Protein sequence: CASRGGLVGEQYF.

This clone was observed a few times. The chain recombines TRBV5-6 with TRBJ2-7; no firm D call. The V and J ends lost 0 bases and 2 bases respectively, with 9 bases between them. The CDR3 has 14 residues. Germline-derived CDR1 and CDR2 are SGHDT and YYEEEE. CDR3 nucleotides: TGTGCCAGCAGCTTGGCTGGTCAAACCTACGAGCAGTACTTC. Translated: CASSLAGQTYEQYF. The full variable domain, its missing parts supplied by reference TRBV5-6 and TRBJ2-7, is DAGVTQSPTHLIKTRGQQVTLRCSPKSGHDTVSWYQQALGQGPQFIFQYYEEEERQRGNFPDRFSGHQFPNYSSELNVNALLLGDSALYLCASSLAGQTYEQYFGPGTRLTVT.

V and J are TRBV18 and TRBJ1-1; D call uncertain. This CDR3 has 15 residues. The germline CDR1 and CDR2 sequences are KGHSH and LQKENI. V dropped 2 bases and J dropped 3 bases, with 13 bases sitting between them. The CDR3 here is CASSPNGQTDTEAFF. In nucleotides, the CDR3 is TGTGCCAGCTCACCAAATGGGCAAACGGACACTGAAGCTTTCTTT.

Only one count was recorded for this clone. The rearrangement uses TRBV18 and TRBJ2-4; 15 nucleotides match TRBD2. The trim removed 3 bases at V and 2 bases at J, leaving 5 bases unmatched. Germline CDR1 KGHSH, CDR2 LQKENI. This CDR3 contains 18 residues. The CDR3 DNA is TGTGCCAGCTCACCGGGACTAGCGGGGGGACTAACCAAAAACATTCAGTACTTC. Protein product: CASSPGLAGGLTKNIQYF.

The chain links TRBV5-4 to TRBJ2-1; D not certain. V dropped 1 base and J dropped 4 bases, with 12 bases sitting between them. This CDR3 has 15 amino acids. Germline CDR1 reads SGHNT; CDR2 reads YYREEE (reference sequence). The CDR3 spells CASSLKSTPYNEQFF. CDR3 sequence (DNA): TGTGCCAGCAGCTTGAAGTCGACTCCGTACAATGAGCAGTTCTTC. Using reference TRBV5-4 and TRBJ2-1 for the parts outside the CDR3, the full variable domain is ETGVTQSPTHLIKTRGQQVTLRCSSQSGHNTVSWYQQALGQGPQFIFQYYREEENGRGNFPPRFSGLQFPNYSSELNVNALELDDSALYLCASSLKSTPYNEQFFGPGTRLTVL.

In DNA, the CDR3 is TGTGCCAGCAGTCAACGCGCGGGGGTCTTGTACTTC. As protein: CASSQRAGVLYF. The genes are TRBV6-5 and TRBJ2-7; TRBD2 matches at 7 bases. The CDR3 extends over 12 amino acids. The V and J ends lost 5 bases and 12 bases, in that order; junction bases with no gene match: 10. Germline V gives CDR1 MNHEY, CDR2 SVGAGI.

CDR3 loop: CASRTLRQLMNTEAFF. The CDR3 DNA reads TGTGCCAGTAGAACGTTGAGACAGCTCATGAACACTGAAGCTTTCTTT. The genes are TRBV19 and TRBJ1-1; D is possibly TRBD1 (5 bases). From germline, CDR1 is LNHDA and CDR2 SQIVND (reference sequence). Trimming pared 6 bases from V and 0 bases from J, leaving 17 bases between. The CDR3 is 16 residues long.

The rearrangement uses TRBV27 and TRBJ2-6, with 12 positions matching TRBD1. The CDR3 is made up of 17 amino acids. J lost 2 bases, V lost 8 bases, and 7 bases had no gene match. Germline V gene lookup returns CDR1 MNHEY and CDR2 SMNVEV (reference sequence). CDR3 protein: CASFPGQGAPGANVLTF. CDR3 bases: TGTGCCAGCTTTCCGGGACAGGGGGCGCCTGGGGCCAACGTCCTGACTTTC.

The gene calls are TRBV7-9 and TRBJ1-1; no firm D call. CDR3 length: 13 amino acids. V shed 7 bases and J shed 11 bases, with 20 bases lying between them. Germline loops: CDR1 SEHNR, CDR2 FQNEAQ (reference sequence). This chain's CDR3 is CASKTEWTGRAFF. For the CDR3, the DNA is TGTGCCAGCAAGACCGAGTGGACCGGCAGGGCTTTCTTT.